Below are 19 T cell receptor beta chains sequenced from a single sample in a study of T cells in localized non-small cell lung cancer. Data came from immunoSEQ multiplex PCR; TCRdb stores just in-frame clones and leaves some out. The sample includes tens of thousands of clones, roughly 85% of them seen just once. This material consisted of peripheral blood, taken before any cancer treatment. These receptors were taken from a woman aged 35-70 years with stage I lung adenocarcinoma.

The chain has TRBV5-1 and TRBJ2-5; D is tentatively TRBD1 or TRBD2 (6 bases each). Germline loops: CDR1 SGHRS, CDR2 YFSETQ. Trimming shortened V by 4 bases and J by 4 bases, and 20 bases separated the two germline ends. CDR3 length: 16 residues. CDR3 protein: CASSPGRVGGIETQYF. CDR3 DNA sequence: TGCGCCAGCAGCCCGGGGAGAGTAGGGGGGATAGAGACCCAGTACTTC.

The chain is built from TRBV7-7 and TRBJ2-5, with TRBD2 matching over 8 bases. CDR3 length: 15 residues. Germline CDR1 is SSHAT and CDR2 is FNYEAQ (reference sequence). Trimming at V came to 5 bases and at J to 4 bases, leaving 9 bases not matched to a gene. CDR3 in DNA: TGTGCCAGCAGCCCCCACCCGGGGGGGGGAGAGACCCAGTACTTC. This encodes CASSPHPGGGETQYF.

This sequence joins TRBV9 and TRBJ1-2, with 7 bases that match TRBD1. The CDR3 totals 15 residues. The V and J ends lost 5 bases and 4 bases, in that order; junction bases with no gene match: 11. Germline V lookup: CDR1 SGDLS, CDR2 YYNGEE. The CDR3 loop is CASRATGPIVYGYTF. The CDR3 DNA reads as TGTGCCAGCAGAGCGACAGGGCCCATCGTCTATGGCTACACCTTC. The full variable domain, completed using reference TRBV9 and TRBJ1-2, is DSGVTQTPKHLITATGQRVTLRCSPRSGDLSVYWYQQSLDQGLQFLIQYYNGEERAKGNILERFSAQQFPDLHSELNLSSLELGDSALYFCASRATGPIVYGYTFGSGTRLTVV.

This clone was seen only a few times. The chain uses TRBV11-1 and TRBJ2-7, with TRBD2 matching over 11 bases. CDR1 and CDR2 from the germline V gene are SGHAT and FQDESV (reference sequence). The CDR3 has 16 residues. Germline trimming cut 5 bases from V and 6 bases from J; bases unmatched to any gene: 12. CDR3 in DNA: TGTGCCAGCAGCCCCCGTGGAGTAGCGGGGGGGCTCGAGCAGTACTTC. Encoded protein: CASSPRGVAGGLEQYF.

The CDR3 DNA is TGCGCCAGCAGCGCCAATAGCGGGGCGGGCAACATTCAGTACTTC. Translation: CASSANSGAGNIQYF. This chain connects TRBV4-1 to TRBJ2-4, with 8 bases matching TRBD2. The trim removed 5 bases at V and 7 bases at J, leaving 10 bases unmatched. In germline, CDR1 is MGHRA, CDR2 YSYEKL. The CDR3 extends over 15 amino acids.

This rearrangement joins TRBV28 to TRBJ1-1; maybe TRBD1 (5 bases). Germline V gene sequence: CDR1 MDHEN, CDR2 SYDVKM. This CDR3 has 13 residues. With 6 bases removed from V and 1 base from J, the gap between germline ends came to 9 bases. The CDR3 sequence is CASRGGANTEAFF. DNA for the CDR3: TGTGCCAGCAGGGGAGGGGCGAACACTGAAGCTTTCTTT. Complete variable domain (other parts from reference TRBV28 and TRBJ1-1): DVKVTQSSRYLVKRTGEKVFLECVQDMDHENMFWYRQDPGLGLRLIYFSYDVKMKEKGDIPEGYSVSREKKERFSLILESASTNQTSMYLCASRGGANTEAFFGQGTRLTVV.

The chain carries TRBV18 and TRBJ1-3; D is ambiguous. The CDR3 extends over 15 amino acids. From germline, CDR1 is KGHSH and CDR2 LQKENI. Trimming left V 6 bases short and J 0 bases short, with 12 bases between. The CDR3 DNA reads TGTGCCAGCTCTTTACCGGGCGGCTCTGGAAACACCATATATTTT. It codes for CASSLPGGSGNTIYF.

The chain uses TRBV5-1 and TRBJ1-1; D is unclear. The length of the CDR3 is 15 residues. Trimming cost V 0 bases and J 8 bases, with 17 bases left between them. The V gene's germline CDR1 is SGHRS and CDR2 YFSETQ. CDR3 sequence: CASSLDGGRSLEAFF. DNA of the CDR3: TGCGCCAGCAGCTTGGACGGAGGGCGGTCATTAGAAGCTTTCTTT.

The chain links TRBV18 to TRBJ2-1; D is possibly TRBD1 or TRBD2 (5 bases each). Germline CDR1 is KGHSH and CDR2 is LQKENI. Trimming removed 2 bases at V and 7 bases at J, with 9 bases between. CDR3 size: 13 residues. Written as DNA, the CDR3 is TGTGCCAGCTCACCAGGGACCCAAAATGAGCAGTTCTTC. Its protein is CASSPGTQNEQFF. The full variable domain, in which reference TRBV18 and TRBJ2-1 provide the parts outside the CDR3, is NAGVMQNPRHLVRRRGQEARLRCSPMKGHSHVYWYRQLPEEGLKFMVYLQKENIIDESGMPKERFSAEFPKEGPSILRIQQVVRGDSAAYFCASSPGTQNEQFFGPGTRLTVL.

The rearrangement joins TRBV7-2 to TRBJ1-2; 7 bases line up with TRBD1. The germline CDR1 and CDR2 sequences are SGHTA and FQGNSA. CDR3 length: 13 residues. V lost 7 bases to trimming and J lost 7 bases; unmatched junction nucleotides: 9. In DNA, the CDR3 is TGTGCCAGCACCCTACAGGGGCCGGGTGGCTACACCTTC. Protein sequence: CASTLQGPGGYTF.

The J gene is TRBJ1-2, the V gene TRBV29-1, with 11 bases fitting TRBD1. The germline V gene has CDR1 SQVTM and CDR2 ANQGSEA. This CDR3 region has 15 residues. With 6 bases clipped from V and 7 bases from J, the junction kept 13 bases outside the gene matches. The CDR3: CSVRTGGLWVLGYTF. The CDR3, as DNA: TGCAGCGTCCGGACAGGGGGCCTTTGGGTCCTTGGCTACACCTTC. Full variable domain (remainder filled in from reference TRBV29-1 and TRBJ1-2): SAVISQKPSRDICQRGTSLTIQCQVDSQVTMMFWYRQQPGQSLTLIATANQGSEATYESGFVIDKFPISRPNLTFSTLTVSNMSPEDSSIYLCSVRTGGLWVLGYTFGSGTRLTVV.

The CDR3 coding sequence is TGTGCCAGCAGCGGCCCGAGAGGGGTGTCGGCCTACGAGCAGTACTTC. Translated, it gives CASSGPRGVSAYEQYF. V is TRBV21-1 and J is TRBJ2-7. TRBV21-1 is a pseudogene. This CDR3 has 16 residues.

CDR3 bases: TGTGCCAGTAGTAAGGGCTTAGCTGCCGAGCAGTACTTC. The encoded protein is CASSKGLAAEQYF. The rearrangement uses TRBV19 and TRBJ2-7; D uncertain. This CDR3 contains 13 residues. V lost 4 bases, J lost 6 bases, and 13 bases lay in between. Germline CDR1 is LNHDA and CDR2 is SQIVND (reference sequence).

Worth noting for this clone: This specimen includes other DNA sequences encoding the same CDR3. The chain employs TRBV9 and TRBJ2-3, with 13 nucleotides matching TRBD2. Losses at the gene ends were 3 bases for V and 0 bases for J; bases not matched to a gene: 1. CDR1 and CDR2 (germline): SGDLS, YYNGEE. The CDR3 covers 16 residues. The CDR3 sequence is CASSGLAGGSTDTQYF. The CDR3, as DNA: TGTGCCAGCAGCGGACTAGCGGGGGGTAGCACAGATACGCAGTATTTT.

The V and J genes are TRBV28 and TRBJ1-5; D is undetermined. V dropped 5 bases and J dropped 4 bases, with 12 bases sitting between them. This CDR3 spans 14 amino acids. CDR1 is MDHEN and CDR2 is SYDVKM in the germline V gene. CDR3 protein: CASSDGSSNQPQHF. The DNA for the CDR3 is TGTGCCAGCAGTGACGGCAGCTCAAATCAGCCCCAGCATTTT.

The chain is built from TRBV5-1 and TRBJ2-3; TRBD1 or TRBD2 may be the D gene (6 bases each). The CDR3 has 13 residues. V lost 4 bases and J 4 bases, leaving 10 bases between the germline ends. Germline V lookup: CDR1 SGHRS, CDR2 YFSETQ. The CDR3 coding sequence is TGCGCCAGCAGCAGGGGGGAGGCAGATACGCAGTATTTT. Amino acids: CASSRGEADTQYF. The entire variable domain, with the rest obtained from reference TRBV5-1 and TRBJ2-3, is as follows: KAGVTQTPRYLIKTRGQQVTLSCSPISGHRSVSWYQQTPGQGLQFLFEYFSETQRNKGNFPGRFSGRQFSNSRSEMNVSTLELGDSALYLCASSRGEADTQYFGPGTRLTVL.

CDR3 DNA sequence: TGTGCCAGCAGCTTAACCACAGGTGGCCCGAGCTCCTACGAGCAGTACTTC. Encoded protein: CASSLTTGGPSSYEQYF. J is TRBJ2-7 and V is TRBV7-8; TRBD1 is a possible D gene (5 bases). Trimming stripped 2 bases from V and 0 bases from J, with 17 bases between. CDR1 and CDR2 from the germline V gene are SGHVS and FQNEAQ. The CDR3 runs 17 residues.

J is TRBJ1-3 and V is TRBV2; D is possibly TRBD1 (6 bases). The CDR3 is made up of 12 amino acids. V was cut by 8 bases and J by 4 bases, with 9 bases left in between. Germline values: CDR1 SNHLY, CDR2 FYNNEI. The CDR3 coding sequence is TGTGCCAGCTTAGGGACAGGAAACACCATATATTTT. It encodes CASLGTGNTIYF. The whole variable domain, filled in from reference TRBV2 and TRBJ1-3, reads EPEVTQTPSHQVTQMGQEVILRCVPISNHLYFYWYRQILGQKVEFLVSFYNNEISEKSEIFDDQFSVERPDGSNFTLKIRSTKLEDSAMYFCASLGTGNTIYFGEGSWLTVV.

The chain links TRBV27 to TRBJ1-2; 12 bases are a match to TRBD1. The CDR3 consists of 15 residues. V lost 5 bases to trimming and J lost 8 bases; unmatched junction nucleotides: 9. The germline V gene has CDR1 MNHEY and CDR2 SMNVEV (reference sequence). CDR3 loop: CASSPTRDRGQGYTF. CDR3 in DNA: TGTGCCAGCAGTCCGACGCGGGACAGGGGGCAGGGCTACACCTTC.